These 14 T cell receptor beta chains originate from one sample sequenced in a study of CD8+ T cells in alopecia areata. Extracted RNA was reverse transcribed into cDNA, the sequencing template. This table comes from immunoSEQ multiplex PCR, and its TCRdb copy is limited to in-frame clones, with some not included. The sample lists about 1,400 clones, none appearing once, the ten largest making up 35%. Sequenced input: lesional skin. All receptors come from a C3H/HeJ mouse with alopecia areata. The MHC haplotype recorded for the strain is H2-k.

This clone was seen more than once but under ten times. Gene names refer to mouse genes. The CDR3 DNA, read in part, is TGTGCCAGCGGGACAGCAAACTCC. This gives the protein CASGTANS. The CDR3 in its entirety is CASGTANSDYTF. The V call is TRBV4, the J call TRBJ1-2; 7 positions agree with TRBD1. The read finishes 4 residues shy of the CDR3 end, and the germline J gene is used to complete it. V trimming: 8 bases; J trimming: 0 bases; junction bases outside the gene matches: 0. The CDR3 is 12 amino acids. The germline CDR1 and CDR2 sequences are LGHDT and YNNKQL (reference sequence).

At least ten counts were recorded for this clone. Mouse gene names apply. Read sequence stops 4 residues before the CDR3 end, and the germline J gene provides the missing end. The V and J genes are TRBV13-2 and TRBJ1-4; D gene unclear. CDR3 size: 14 residues. CDR1 is NNHNN, CDR2 SYGAGS, per germline (reference sequence). The germline V and J ends were trimmed by 3 bases and 0 bases, with 6 bases remaining between them. This chain's CDR3 is CASGVRVSNERLFF. Partial CDR3 DNA: TGTGCCAGCGGTGTCAGAGTTTCCAACGAA.

This clone is categorized as medium-sized (0.01 to 0.1%). At residue 12, TCRdb's protein disagrees with the DNA translation; the protein shown here derives from the DNA. Gene names are the mouse ones. The sequenced fragment ends 3 residues before the CDR3 boundary, so the rest is inferred from the germline J gene. The V call is TRBV1, the J call TRBJ1-6, with D possibly being TRBD1 (6 bases). TRBJ1-6 carries the ORF label, with uncertain function. In germline, CDR1 is NSQYPW, CDR2 LRSPGD (reference sequence). Trimming left V 2 bases short and J 5 bases short, with 10 bases between. The CDR3 extends over 15 amino acids. The CDR3 is CTCSATGRDNSPLYF. The DNA read from the CDR3 is TGCACCTGCAGTGCAACAGGGAGGGATAATTCGCCC.

This clone was observed at least ten times. The gene symbols are mouse symbols. The sequenced fragment ends 4 residues before the CDR3 boundary, so the rest is inferred from the germline J gene. The chain recombines TRBV19 with TRBJ1-4, with 7 bases fitting TRBD1. This CDR3 is built from 14 residues. Germline V CDR1 and CDR2: FNHDT, SITEND (reference sequence). Unmatched junction bases numbered 4, after V lost 4 bases and J lost 4 bases. The CDR3 protein is CASSPGQNNERLFF. The CDR3 bases that were read are TGTGCCAGCAGTCCGGGACAGAACAACGAA.

This clone was seen many times. Here the gene names and germline are mouse. The CDR3 end is not reached by the read, which stops 4 residues before it; the germline J gene fills it in. V and J are TRBV12-1 and TRBJ1-2, with 11 positions matching TRBD1. The CDR3 length is 15 residues. J was trimmed by 4 bases and V by 2 bases; bases with no gene match: 5. The germline gives CDR1 SGHSN, CDR2 HYEKVE. CDR3 DNA (partial): TGTGCCAGCTCTCGCCGGGACAGGGGGGGCTCC. It codes for CASSRRDRGGS. The full CDR3 protein reads CASSRRDRGGSDYTF.

At least ten counts were recorded for this clone. Mouse gene names and germline throughout. The CDR3 goes on 4 residues after the read ends, and that part is filled in from the germline J gene. The chain has TRBV14 and TRBJ1-4; 9 bases are a match to TRBD1. With V trimmed by 5 bases and J by 4 bases, 9 bases remained unmatched. Germline V lookup: CDR1 SGHDT, CDR2 FRDEAV. The CDR3 extends over 16 amino acids. The part of the CDR3 DNA that was read is TGTGCCAGCAGCCGAACGACAGGGGGTTTCAACGAA. Its translation is CASSRTTGGFNE. The complete CDR3 protein is CASSRTTGGFNERLFF.

This clone is classed as medium-sized (0.01 to 0.1%). Mouse germline and gene names are used. The DNA ends 4 residues before the CDR3 does, and the rest of the CDR3 is filled in from the germline J gene. J is TRBJ1-2 and V is TRBV13-1, with D possibly matching TRBD1 (5 bases). The germline V gene encodes CDR1 NSHNY and CDR2 SYGAGN. The length of the CDR3 is 14 residues. With 0 bases removed from V and 1 base from J, the gap between germline ends came to 7 bases. The sequenced CDR3 bases are TGTGCCAGCAGTGATGACAGGATAAACTCC. It encodes CASSDDRINS. The whole CDR3 region reads CASSDDRINSDYTF.

This clone was counted at least ten times. Germline and genes: mouse. The read finishes 4 residues shy of the CDR3 end, and the germline J gene is used to complete it. The rearrangement uses TRBV19 and TRBJ2-2; TRBD1 is a possible D gene (5 bases). The CDR3 sequence is 14 residues long. The ends were cut back, 4 bases at V and 1 base at J, with 8 bases in the middle. Germline CDR1 reads FNHDT; CDR2 reads SITEND (reference sequence). The CDR3 here is CASSRTKNTGQLYF. CDR3 bases read: TGTGCCAGCAGTCGGACAAAAAACACCGGG.

Remarks on this clone: Genes and germline are mouse. The read ends 4 residues before the CDR3 terminus; that terminus is restored from the germline J gene. The sample holds other DNA sequences that translate to the same CDR3. The V and J genes are TRBV16 and TRBJ2-7, with 8 bases matching TRBD2. This CDR3 region has 17 residues. Germline CDR1 and CDR2: SGHSA and FRNQAP. V trimming: 0 bases; J trimming: 0 bases; junction bases outside the gene matches: 7. CDR3 in amino acids: CASSLDDGGASSYEQYF. CDR3 DNA (partial): TGTGCAAGCAGCTTAGATGACGGGGGGGCTAGCTCCTAT.

This clone has a count of ten or more. All gene names here are mouse names. Read data end 4 residues before the CDR3 end; the end is taken from the germline J gene. V is TRBV13-3 and J is TRBJ1-4; a weak D match, TRBD1 (5 bases). The length of the CDR3 is 15 residues. The germline gives CDR1 NNHDY, CDR2 SYVADS. Trimming left V 0 bases short and J 3 bases short, with 9 bases between. The sequenced part of the CDR3 DNA is TGTGCCAGCAGTGATGCTCAGGGTCCCAACGAA. Translated, it gives CASSDAQGPNE. The entire CDR3 protein is CASSDAQGPNERLFF.

This clone was seen ten or more times. Gene names and germline refer to mouse. The sequenced fragment ends 4 residues before the CDR3 boundary, so the rest is inferred from the germline J gene. V and J are TRBV13-1 and TRBJ2-7; a possible D gene is TRBD1 (5 bases). CDR3 length equals 11 residues. Germline V gives CDR1 NSHNY, CDR2 SYGAGN. Partial CDR3 DNA: TGTGCCAGCAGGACAGTTTAT. Protein: CASRTVY. In full, the CDR3 reads CASRTVYEQYF.

This clone has at least ten counts. All gene names here are mouse names. The CDR3 end falls 4 residues outside the read, so it is completed with the germline J gene. The rearrangement uses TRBV12-1 and TRBJ2-1; 9 nucleotides agree with TRBD2. Germline-derived CDR1 and CDR2 are SGHSN and HYEKVE. This CDR3 has 15 amino acids. The part of the CDR3 DNA that was read is TGTGCCAGCTCTCTCGCTGGGGGGGTCGGAGCT. Translated: CASSLAGGVGA. The whole CDR3 sequence reads CASSLAGGVGAEQFF.

The sample holds many counts of this clone. Each gene name is a mouse one. From the germline J gene comes the end of the CDR3, since the read stops 4 residues before it. This chain joins TRBV14 and TRBJ1-4; D remains ambiguous. This CDR3 spans 12 amino acids. V was trimmed by 1 base and J by 6 bases, leaving 4 bases between them. Germline CDR1 SGHDT, CDR2 FRDEAV. CDR3 DNA, as far as it was read: TGTGCCAGCAGTTTCCAGGACGAA. It codes for CASSFQDE. The complete CDR3 reads CASSFQDERLFF.

This clone is classed as medium-sized (0.01 to 0.1%). The germline and genes are mouse ones. The DNA ends 4 residues before the CDR3 does, and the rest of the CDR3 is filled in from the germline J gene. This chain joins TRBV3 and TRBJ2-4, with TRBD2 matching over 7 bases. J was trimmed by 0 bases and V by 3 bases; bases with no gene match: 3. This CDR3 region has 15 residues. In germline, CDR1 is SNHLY, CDR2 FYNGKV (reference sequence). The CDR3 region is CASSFDWVSQNTLYF. Incomplete CDR3 DNA: TGTGCCAGCAGCTTCGACTGGGTTAGTCAAAAC.